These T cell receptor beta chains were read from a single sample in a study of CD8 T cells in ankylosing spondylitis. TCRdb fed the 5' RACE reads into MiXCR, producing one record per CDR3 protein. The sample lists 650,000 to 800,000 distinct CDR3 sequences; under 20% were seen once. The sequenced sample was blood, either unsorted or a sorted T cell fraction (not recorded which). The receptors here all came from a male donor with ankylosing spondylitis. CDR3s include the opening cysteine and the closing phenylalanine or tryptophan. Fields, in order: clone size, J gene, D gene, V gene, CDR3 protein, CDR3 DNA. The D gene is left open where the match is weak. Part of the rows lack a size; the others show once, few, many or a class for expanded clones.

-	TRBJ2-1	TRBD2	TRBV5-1	CASSLFSGRAGEQFF	TGCGCCAGCAGCTTGTTTAGCGGGAGGGCCGGTGAGCAGTTCTTC
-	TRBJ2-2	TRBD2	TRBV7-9	CAWTGTSPDTGELFF	TGTGCCTGGACCGGGACTAGCCCCGACACCGGGGAGCTGTTTTTT
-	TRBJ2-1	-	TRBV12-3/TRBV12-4	CASSRGSSNEQFF	TGTGCCAGCAGTCGGGGGAGTAGCAATGAGCAGTTCTTC
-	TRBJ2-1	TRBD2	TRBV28	CASRTPGLAGGYNEQFF	TGTGCCAGCAGGACTCCGGGACTAGCGGGAGGTTACAATGAGCAGTTCTTC
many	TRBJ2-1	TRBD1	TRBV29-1	CSVDPQGASYNEQFF	TGCAGCGTTGACCCACAGGGGGCTTCCTACAATGAGCAGTTCTTC
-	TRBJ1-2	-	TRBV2	CASSEATYGYTF	TGTGCCAGCAGTGAAGCTACCTATGGCTACACCTTC
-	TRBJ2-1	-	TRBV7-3	CASSLAWGSYNEQFF	TGTGCCAGCAGCCTAGCCTGGGGTTCCTACAATGAGCAGTTCTTC
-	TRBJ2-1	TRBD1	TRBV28	CASSGGGQGRDEQFF	TGTGCCAGCAGTGGGGGGGGACAGGGCCGGGATGAGCAGTTCTTC
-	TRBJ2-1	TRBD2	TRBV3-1	CASSQGSSGGIGEQFF	TGTGCCAGCAGCCAAGGGTCTAGCGGGGGCATTGGTGAGCAGTTCTTC
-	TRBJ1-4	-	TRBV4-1	CASSPYRETNEKLFF	TGCGCCAGCAGCCCCTACAGGGAAACTAATGAAAAACTGTTTTTT
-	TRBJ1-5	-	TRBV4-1	CASSQLVGPRQPQHF	TGCGCCAGCAGCCAACTTGTGGGCCCGCGGCAGCCCCAGCATTTT
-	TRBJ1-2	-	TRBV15	CATSRERGTYGYTF	TGTGCCACCAGCAGAGAACGAGGGACCTATGGCTACACCTTC
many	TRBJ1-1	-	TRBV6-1	CASSRRGADTEAFF	TGTGCCAGCAGTAGACGGGGGGCAGACACTGAAGCTTTCTTT
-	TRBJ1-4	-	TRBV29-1	CSVEGPERGWNEKLFF	TGCAGCGTTGAAGGCCCAGAGAGGGGGTGGAATGAAAAACTGTTTTTT
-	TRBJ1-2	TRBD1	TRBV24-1	CATSARDRPSFYGYTF	TGTGCCACCAGTGCCCGGGACAGGCCCTCCTTCTATGGCTACACCTTC
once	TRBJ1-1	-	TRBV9	CASSPRDWGNTEAFF	TGTGCCAGCAGCCCCCGGGACTGGGGAAACACTGAAGCTTTCTTT
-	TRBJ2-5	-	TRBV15	CATSSGRGTLETQYF	TGTGCCACCAGCAGCGGCCGCGGGACATTGGAGACCCAGTACTTC
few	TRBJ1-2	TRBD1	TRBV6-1	CASRWTGTYGYTF	TGTGCCAGCAGATGGACAGGGACATATGGCTACACCTTC
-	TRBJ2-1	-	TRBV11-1	CASSFQQEGSEQFF	TGTGCCAGCAGCTTTCAACAAGAGGGCAGTGAGCAGTTCTTC
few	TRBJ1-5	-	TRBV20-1	CSAGVGSERYVNQPQHF	TGCAGTGCTGGGGTAGGGAGCGAACGCTACGTAAATCAGCCCCAGCATTTT
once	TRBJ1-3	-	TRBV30	CAWSVSGFGNTIYF	TGTGCCTGGAGTGTAAGCGGGTTTGGAAACACCATATATTTT
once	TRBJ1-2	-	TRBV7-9	CASSLQAAANYGYTF	TGTGCCAGCAGCTTACAGGCGGCAGCTAACTATGGCTACACCTTC
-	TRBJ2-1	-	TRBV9	CASSSSLAREQFF	TGTGCCAGCAGCTCCTCACTAGCACGTGAGCAGTTCTTC
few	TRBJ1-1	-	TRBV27	CASSFGPEAFF	TGTGCCAGCAGTTTCGGCCCTGAAGCTTTCTTT
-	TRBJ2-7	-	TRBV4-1	CASSLEDSLLYEQYF	TGCGCCAGCAGCCTAGAGGACAGCCTTTTGTACGAGCAGTACTTC
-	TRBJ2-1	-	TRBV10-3	CAISESGVNEQFF	TGTGCCATCAGTGAGTCGGGGGTCAATGAGCAGTTCTTC
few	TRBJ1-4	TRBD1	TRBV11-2	CASSPAGQGTADEKLFF	TGTGCCAGCAGCCCCGCGGGACAGGGGACGGCGGACGAAAAACTGTTTTTT
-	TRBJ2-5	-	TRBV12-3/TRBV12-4	CASRTGTARETQYF	TGTGCCAGCAGAACCGGGACGGCCAGAGAGACCCAGTACTTC
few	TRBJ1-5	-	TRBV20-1	CSASDFREGNQPQHF	TGCAGTGCTAGCGACTTCCGGGAGGGCAATCAGCCCCAGCATTTT
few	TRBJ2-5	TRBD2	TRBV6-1	CASSTGTNQETQYF	TGTGCCAGCAGTACCGGGACTAACCAAGAGACCCAGTACTTC
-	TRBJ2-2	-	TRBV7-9	CASRETARNTGELFF	TGTGCCAGCAGAGAGACCGCCCGGAACACCGGGGAGCTGTTTTTT
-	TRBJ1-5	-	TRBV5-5	CASSFGGAQHF	TGTGCCAGCAGCTTTGGGGGAGCCCAGCATTTT
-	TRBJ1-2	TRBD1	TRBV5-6	CASSLGQGVLRNYGYTF	TGTGCCAGCAGCTTGGGACAGGGGGTTCTGAGAAACTATGGCTACACCTTC
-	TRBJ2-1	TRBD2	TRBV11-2	CASSLGRGTSVTEQFF	TGTGCCAGCAGCTTAGGCCGCGGGACTAGCGTCACTGAGCAGTTCTTC
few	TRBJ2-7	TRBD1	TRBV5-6	CASSYGTGLGYEQYF	TGTGCCAGCAGCTACGGGACAGGGCTGGGCTACGAGCAGTACTTC
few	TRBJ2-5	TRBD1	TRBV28	CASRPPGQGKTQYF	TGTGCCAGCAGACCGCCGGGACAGGGAAAGACCCAGTACTTC
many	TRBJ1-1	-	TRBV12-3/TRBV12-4	CASRGAPNTEAFF	TGTGCCAGCCGGGGGGCCCCTAACACTGAAGCTTTCTTT